What follows are 31 T cell receptor beta chains derived from one specimen sequenced in a study of vaccination effects on CD4 cells after COVID-19. Culture proceeded for more than 8 days, and CD4+ T cells were then isolated. Vaccination of participants consisted of two doses of either the BNT162b2 or mRNA-1273 vaccine. TCRdb keeps only in-frame clones here, not all; method: immunoSEQ multiplex PCR. The sample records approximately 74,000 clones, around 70% being singletons. These receptors' antigens are unknown. This specimen consisted of CD4+ T cells from PBMCs cultured without peptide, obtained after COVID-19 vaccination. Every receptor here comes from a human donor who received a COVID-19 vaccine.

The chain has TRBV2 and TRBJ1-1; no clear D gene. Trimming took off 6 bases at V and 10 bases at J, with 18 bases between the two ends. The CDR3 consists of 13 residues. The germline gives CDR1 SNHLY, CDR2 FYNNEI. This chain's CDR3 is CASSPDILKIAFF. The CDR3 region has the DNA TGTGCCAGCAGCCCCGACATCCTCAAAATAGCTTTCTTT. The complete variable domain, with remaining parts taken from reference TRBV2 and TRBJ1-1, reads EPEVTQTPSHQVTQMGQEVILRCVPISNHLYFYWYRQILGQKVEFLVSFYNNEISEKSEIFDDQFSVERPDGSNFTLKIRSTKLEDSAMYFCASSPDILKIAFFGQGTRLTVV.

The chain joins TRBV24-1 to TRBJ2-4, with D perhaps TRBD1 (5 bases). Trimming left V 4 bases short and J 0 bases short, with 15 bases between. Germline values: CDR1 KGHDR, CDR2 SFDVKD. This CDR3 contains 17 residues. The CDR3 region has the DNA TGTGCCACCAGTGACCTGACAGTGCCCCTAGCCAAAAACATTCAGTACTTC. Its protein is CATSDLTVPLAKNIQYF.

This chain joins TRBV19 and TRBJ2-3; 10 bases map to TRBD1. The CDR3 sequence is 17 residues long. Germline V gives CDR1 LNHDA, CDR2 SQIVND (reference sequence). J was trimmed by 4 bases and V by 7 bases; bases with no gene match: 14. Written as DNA, the CDR3 is TGTGCCAGTACCCTGGGGGACAGGGGAATGAAATCAGATACGCAGTATTTT. Its protein product is CASTLGDRGMKSDTQYF.

V usage is TRBV6-5 and J usage is TRBJ1-1, with 8 bases fitting TRBD1. V was clipped by 5 bases and J by 1 base; unmatched bases: 6. The V gene's germline CDR1 is MNHEY and CDR2 SVGAGI. The CDR3 has 15 residues. CDR3 sequence reads: CASSPRTGPNTEAFF. The CDR3 DNA is TGTGCCAGCAGTCCTCGGACAGGGCCGAACACTGAAGCTTTCTTT.

The chain couples TRBV6-5 to TRBJ1-2, with D possibly matching TRBD1 (6 bases). The CDR3 spans 14 residues. The germline gives CDR1 MNHEY, CDR2 SVGAGI. The V gene lost 2 bases and the J gene lost 4 bases, with 11 bases spanning the gap. As DNA, the CDR3 is TGTGCCAGCAGTTACGTCGGCAGGGGCTATGGCTACACCTTC. Its translation is CASSYVGRGYGYTF.

The chain links TRBV5-1 to TRBJ1-2, with TRBD1 matching 7 bases. The germline CDR1 and CDR2 sequences are SGHRS and YFSETQ. V trimming: 4 bases; J trimming: 4 bases; junction bases outside the gene matches: 7. This CDR3 is built from 14 residues. For the CDR3, the DNA is TGCGCCAGCAGCACAGGGGAGGCGGTCTATGGCTACACCTTC. It translates to CASSTGEAVYGYTF.

The rearrangement uses TRBV6-2 or TRBV6-3 and TRBJ2-1; D is ambiguous. The germline V and J ends were trimmed by 0 bases and 15 bases, with 12 bases remaining between them. This CDR3 has 12 residues. Germline CDR1 reads MNHEY; CDR2 reads SVGEGT. The CDR3 spells CASSYSLQTPFF. As DNA, the CDR3 is TGTGCCAGCAGTTACTCCTTACAGACTCCGTTCTTC.

In nucleotides, the CDR3 is TGCGCCAGCAGCGAAGGACTAGCGGGGGTCGAGCAGTACGTC. It codes for CASSEGLAGVEQYV. The J gene is TRBJ2-7, the V gene TRBV5-1; 13 bases line up with TRBD2. With 4 bases clipped from V and 6 bases from J, the junction kept 4 bases outside the gene matches. The length of the CDR3 is 14 residues. Germline V gene lookup returns CDR1 SGHRS and CDR2 YFSETQ.

In its sample, this clone was seen a few times. V gene TRBV6-2 or TRBV6-3 combines with J gene TRBJ2-4, with 11 positions matching TRBD1. Germline CDR1 MNHEY, CDR2 SVGEGT. This CDR3 region has 15 residues. V shed 6 bases and J 6 bases; nucleotides not matched to a gene: 7. Here the CDR3 reads CASSQGDRGINIQYF. The DNA of the CDR3 is TGTGCCAGCAGCCAAGGGGACAGGGGGATAAACATTCAGTACTTC.

About this clone: Other DNA sequences in the same sample also yield this CDR3. The rearrangement uses TRBV20-1 and TRBJ1-1; D is perhaps TRBD1 (5 bases). Trimming removed 6 bases at V and 3 bases at J, with 8 bases between. Germline CDR1 and CDR2: DFQATT and SNEGSKA (reference sequence). This CDR3 contains 11 residues. The CDR3 loop reads CSATGDTEAFF. As DNA, the CDR3 is TGCAGTGCCACGGGGGACACTGAAGCTTTCTTT.

The chain combines TRBV5-1 with TRBJ2-6, with 10 bases lining up with TRBD2. V was pared by 0 bases and J by 2 bases, with 5 bases of the junction left unmatched. From germline, CDR1 is SGHRS and CDR2 YFSETQ. The CDR3 has 18 amino acids. CDR3 sequence reads: CASSLVPSGGTGANVLTF. Here the CDR3 DNA reads TGCGCCAGCAGCTTGGTTCCTAGCGGGGGTACTGGGGCCAACGTCCTGACTTTC.

The chain is built from TRBV13 and TRBJ1-2; TRBD1 aligns across 10 bases. Germline assignment: CDR1 PRHDT and CDR2 FYEKMQ (reference sequence). CDR3 length: 15 residues. The ends lost 1 base at V and 8 bases at J; junction bases unmatched: 7. The CDR3 DNA follows: TGTGCCAGCAGCTTAGCCCCGACAGGGGGCGGAGGCTACACCTTC. It codes for CASSLAPTGGGGYTF.

This chain connects TRBV24-1 to TRBJ1-1; D is unclear. V lost 1 base and J lost 7, with 9 bases in between. This CDR3 is 13 amino acids long. The germline V gene has CDR1 KGHDR and CDR2 SFDVKD. CDR3 residues: CATSDFKGIEAFF. The CDR3 bases are TGTGCCACCAGTGATTTTAAGGGTATTGAAGCTTTCTTT.

This clone came up a few times. V is TRBV6-5 and J is TRBJ2-3; 7 positions match TRBD2. After removal of 6 bases from V and 4 bases from J, the junction contained 7 bases not matched to a gene. The germline gives CDR1 MNHEY, CDR2 SVGAGI. This CDR3 is built from 14 residues. CDR3 bases: TGTGCCAGCAGGAGGACTAGTGGCCCAGATACGCAGTATTTT. This codes for CASRRTSGPDTQYF.

The V and J genes are TRBV11-2 and TRBJ1-6, with D perhaps TRBD1 (6 bases). Between the trimmed V and J ends, which lost 5 bases and 7 bases, there was a span of 15 bases. Germline CDR1 is SGHAT and CDR2 is FQNNGV. This CDR3 comprises 15 residues. The CDR3 DNA reads as TGTGCCAGCAGCCGACCGACAGGCTCCAATTCACCCCTCCACTTT. It specifies CASSRPTGSNSPLHF. The full variable domain, in which reference TRBV11-2 and TRBJ1-6 provide the parts outside the CDR3, is EAGVAQSPRYKIIEKRQSVAFWCNPISGHATLYWYQQILGQGPKLLIQFQNNGVVDDSQLPKDRFSAERLKGVDSTLKIQPAKLEDSAVYLCASSRPTGSNSPLHFGNGTRLTVT.

The J gene is TRBJ2-6, the V gene TRBV5-4; D remains ambiguous. CDR1 is SGHNT and CDR2 is YYREEE in the germline V gene (reference sequence). This CDR3 is 15 amino acids long. Trimming removed 0 bases at V and 1 base at J, with 5 bases between. In nucleotides, the CDR3 is TGTGCCAGCAGCTTGGTAGGGTCTGGGGCCAACGTCCTGACTTTC. It codes for CASSLVGSGANVLTF.

This chain joins TRBV6-6 and TRBJ2-5; D gene ambiguous. The germline CDR1 and CDR2 sequences are MNHNY and SVGAGI (reference sequence). V lost 6 bases and J 2 bases, leaving 4 bases between the germline ends. The CDR3 runs to 11 residues. CDR3 residues: CASRQQETQYF. For the CDR3, the DNA is TGTGCCAGCAGGCAACAAGAGACCCAGTACTTC.

The count of this clone is one. The gene calls are TRBV2 and TRBJ1-5; 8 bases agree with TRBD1. V lost 4 bases, J lost 0 bases, and 2 bases stayed unmatched. Germline values: CDR1 SNHLY, CDR2 FYNNEI. The CDR3 sequence is 15 residues long. The CDR3 loop is CASSGTGNSNQPQHF. Written as DNA, the CDR3 is TGTGCCAGCAGTGGGACAGGGAATAGCAATCAGCCCCAGCATTTT.

The chain employs TRBV20-1 and TRBJ1-2; D is uncertain. Germline CDR1 and CDR2: DFQATT and SNEGSKA (reference sequence). Deletions cut 4 bases from V and 8 bases from J, with 11 bases between. This CDR3 has 11 amino acids. CDR3 sequence reads: CSAIQSGGYTF. The CDR3 bases are TGCAGTGCTATCCAATCGGGGGGCTACACCTTC.

This chain uses TRBV7-3 with TRBJ2-1; 7 nucleotides agree with TRBD2. CDR1 SGHTA and CDR2 FQGTGA come from the germline V gene. V shed 2 bases and J 10 bases; nucleotides not matched to a gene: 8. The CDR3 has 14 amino acids. CDR3 protein: CASSLASASGEQFF. CDR3 nucleotide sequence: TGTGCCAGCAGCTTAGCGTCGGCTAGCGGCGAGCAGTTCTTC.

The chain couples TRBV7-9 to TRBJ1-2; D unclear. Trimming cost V 2 bases and J 2 bases, with 6 bases left between them. Germline V gene lookup returns CDR1 SEHNR and CDR2 FQNEAQ (reference sequence). This CDR3 is 13 amino acids long. This chain's CDR3 is CASSLRENYGYTF. The DNA of the CDR3 is TGTGCCAGCAGCTTACGGGAAAACTATGGCTACACCTTC.

The CDR3 DNA sequence: TGTGCCAGCAGCTTAACCCTCCAGACAGGGGCACGAGAAAAACTGTTTTTT. It specifies CASSLTLQTGAREKLFF. V is TRBV5-5 and J is TRBJ1-4; 8 bases agree with TRBD1. J gave up 8 bases and V 2 bases, and 14 bases lay outside the gene matches. Germline assignment: CDR1 SGHKS and CDR2 YYEKEE (reference sequence). There are 17 residues in the CDR3. Supplemented by reference TRBV5-5 and TRBJ1-4, the full variable domain reads DAGVTQSPTHLIKTRGQQVTLRCSPISGHKSVSWYQQVLGQGPQFIFQYYEKEERGRGNFPDRFSARQFPNYSSELNVNALLLGDSALYLCASSLTLQTGAREKLFFGSGTQLSVL.

J is TRBJ1-6 and V is TRBV5-1; D call uncertain. The CDR3 length is 17 residues. Deletions cut 0 bases from V and 0 bases from J, with 10 bases between. Germline lookup yields CDR1 SGHRS and CDR2 YFSETQ. This CDR3 is CASSLEISSSYNSPLHF. CDR3 nucleotide sequence: TGCGCCAGCAGCTTGGAGATCAGTAGCTCCTATAATTCACCCCTCCACTTT.

V is TRBV5-6 and J is TRBJ1-5, with D possibly matching TRBD1 (5 bases). Trimming removed 4 bases from V and 3 bases from J, with 11 bases in between. This CDR3 spans 14 amino acids. In germline, CDR1 is SGHDT, CDR2 YYEEEE. The CDR3 sequence is CASSQTASNQPQHF. The CDR3, as DNA: TGTGCCAGCAGCCAGACAGCTTCCAATCAGCCCCAGCATTTT.

This chain uses TRBV12-3 or TRBV12-4 with TRBJ2-3; D not certain. Trimming took off 9 bases at V and 2 bases at J, with 9 bases between the two ends. The CDR3 length is 12 residues. In DNA form, the CDR3 reads TGTGCCAGTTCTTTCTACACAGATACGCAGTATTTT. Protein sequence: CASSFYTDTQYF.

The chain links TRBV5-1 to TRBJ2-1; tentative D call: TRBD1 (5 bases). The CDR3 is made up of 15 amino acids. V shed 1 base and J shed 0 bases, with 8 bases lying between them. Germline V gives CDR1 SGHRS, CDR2 YFSETQ. The CDR3 DNA is TGCGCCAGCAGCTTGACAGGCGTCTCCTACAATGAGCAGTTCTTC. Residues: CASSLTGVSYNEQFF. Complete variable domain (other parts from reference TRBV5-1 and TRBJ2-1): KAGVTQTPRYLIKTRGQQVTLSCSPISGHRSVSWYQQTPGQGLQFLFEYFSETQRNKGNFPGRFSGRQFSNSRSEMNVSTLELGDSALYLCASSLTGVSYNEQFFGPGTRLTVL.

The rearrangement joins TRBV24-1 to TRBJ2-3, with D possibly being TRBD2 (5 bases). Germline V CDR1 and CDR2: KGHDR, SFDVKD. The CDR3 has 15 residues. Trimming cost V 7 bases and J 0 bases, with 13 bases left between them. The CDR3 DNA is TGTGCCACCAGCCCTACTAGTACAAGCACAGATACGCAGTATTTT. Its protein product is CATSPTSTSTDTQYF.

The genes are TRBV12-2 and TRBJ2-5; no DNA check was done on the table's D call, TRBD2. TRBV12-2 is tagged as a pseudogene. This CDR3 contains 16 residues. The CDR3 region is CASRPRLAGVGETQYF. The CDR3 DNA is TGTGCAAGTCGCCCTCGACTAGCGGGTGTCGGAGAGACCCAGTACTTC.

The genes are TRBV9 and TRBJ2-7, with D perhaps matching TRBD1 or TRBD2 (5 bases each). V lost 3 bases and J 2 bases, leaving 12 bases between the germline ends. CDR3 length: 14 residues. Germline V lookup: CDR1 SGDLS, CDR2 YYNGEE. The CDR3 sequence is CASSAGALPYEQYV. The CDR3, as DNA: TGTGCCAGCAGCGCCGGGGCTTTACCCTACGAGCAGTACGTC.

In DNA form, the CDR3 reads TGCGCCAGCAGCACCGGACAGGGCTTGGACACCATATATTTT. It encodes CASSTGQGLDTIYF. The V gene is TRBV5-1, the J gene TRBJ1-3; 8 bases map to TRBD1. V lost 4 bases and J lost 8; bases outside the gene matches: 8. Per germline, CDR1 SGHRS and CDR2 YFSETQ. The CDR3 spans 14 residues.

The V gene is TRBV5-1, the J gene TRBJ1-1; possibly TRBD1 for D (5 bases). Germline CDR1 is SGHRS and CDR2 is YFSETQ. CDR3 length: 13 amino acids. The V and J ends lost 5 bases and 1 base respectively, with 9 bases between them. Here the CDR3 reads CASSSTGNTEAFF. CDR3 in DNA: TGCGCCAGCAGTTCTACAGGGAACACTGAAGCTTTCTTT.